A selection of T cell receptor beta chains follows, all from one sample in a study of blood T cell repertoires in COVID-19. The assay was immunoSEQ multiplex PCR, and TCRdb's table has in-frame clones only and misses some. The table has roughly 100,000 clones, 81% seen once. Sequenced: peripheral blood. Receptor source: a woman between 65 and 79 years old with acute or convalescent COVID-19. CDR3s include the opening cysteine and the closing phenylalanine or tryptophan. The D gene is left open where the match is weak. The size field is filled for only some rows; it gives once, few, many or a size class.

TGTGCCAGCAGCCCCCCCGGGGCAGATACGCAGTATTTT	CASSPPGADTQYF	TRBV3-1/TRBV3-2	NA	NA	TRBJ2-3
TGTGCCAGCAGTTCTACTTCTAGCGGGAGGTCTGATACGCAGTATTTT	CASSSTSSGRSDTQYF	TRBV6-6	NA	TRBD2	TRBJ2-3
TGTGCCAGCATCATCCGGGGAGGGGGACGCTATGGCTACACCTTC	CASIIRGGGRYGYTF	TRBV14	NA	NA	TRBJ1-2
TGCGCCAGCAGTCAATCGACAGGGGCCTGGGCCGGCACCGGGGAGCTGTTTTTT	CASSQSTGAWAGTGELFF	TRBV23-1	NA	TRBD1	TRBJ2-2
TGTGCCAGCAGTGCAAGGACTAGCGGGGGGTTCACCGGGGAGCTGTTTTTT	CASSARTSGGFTGELFF	TRBV6-1	once	TRBD2	TRBJ2-2
TGTGCCAGCCGGGACAGGGGGAACACCGGGGAGCTGTTTTTT	CASRDRGNTGELFF	TRBV19	NA	TRBD1	TRBJ2-2
TGCAGCGTTGCGCTCAGGGTTGGGATTTTCTTT	CSVALRVGIFF	TRBV29-1	NA	NA	TRBJ1-1
TGTGCCAGCAGTTTCGGGACAGTGAACACCGGGGAGCTGTTTTTT	CASSFGTVNTGELFF	TRBV6-5	NA	TRBD1	TRBJ2-2
TGTGCCAGCAGCGTAGGATATGGGGGGGCGTGGGAGCAGTTCTTC	CASSVGYGGAWEQFF	TRBV9	NA	NA	TRBJ2-1
TGTGCCACCAGTGATACCGACAGAAATACGCAGTATTTT	CATSDTDRNTQYF	TRBV24-1	few	NA	TRBJ2-3
TGTGCCAGTAGCCGGAGAGGGACAGGGGGCATCTCTGGAAACACCATATATTTT	CASSRRGTGGISGNTIYF	TRBV19	once	TRBD1	TRBJ1-3
TGTGCCAGCAGCTTGGAAGCGGGGGGCGGGGAGACCCAGTACTTC	CASSLEAGGGETQYF	TRBV5-4	NA	TRBD2	TRBJ2-5
TGTGCCAGCAGCGTAGTTAGGGGCGGGAGGGCCAGCAATGAGCAGTTCTTC	CASSVVRGGRASNEQFF	TRBV9	NA	TRBD2	TRBJ2-1
TGCGCCAGCAGCCAGATTACGGTGGAGACCAATGAAAAACTGTTTTTT	CASSQITVETNEKLFF	TRBV4-1	NA	NA	TRBJ1-4
TGTGCCTGGAGTGTAATCGGGGGGACCGGGGAGCTGTTTTTT	CAWSVIGGTGELFF	TRBV30	NA	TRBD2	TRBJ2-2
TGCGCCAGCAGCTTAGAGCCACCCTCGAACACCGGGGAGCTGTTTTTT	CASSLEPPSNTGELFF	TRBV5-1	NA	NA	TRBJ2-2
TGCGCCAGCAGCCAAGAGACCGGGACTAGCACAGATACGCAGTATTTT	CASSQETGTSTDTQYF	TRBV4-3	NA	NA	TRBJ2-3
TGTGCCAGCAGTGAAGCGGTTTGGGGGCTCCAGCCCCAGCATTTT	CASSEAVWGLQPQHF	TRBV6-1	NA	NA	TRBJ1-5
TGCGCCAGCAGCCAAGAACCCAGGACTGAAGCTTTCTTT	CASSQEPRTEAFF	TRBV4-3	NA	NA	TRBJ1-1
TGTGCCAGTACCACCCTAGGTGGGACAGGCCGGGGAAAACTGTTTTTT	CASTTLGGTGRGKLFF	TRBV19	NA	TRBD1	TRBJ1-4
TGCGCCAGCAGCACACTTCTCGGGGGTGGCACTGAAGCTTTCTTT	CASSTLLGGGTEAFF	TRBV4-3	NA	NA	TRBJ1-1
TGTGCCAGCAGCCAAGGGGTCAGGGGCTATGGCTACACCTTC	CASSQGVRGYGYTF	TRBV3-1/TRBV3-2	once	NA	TRBJ1-2
TGCGCCAGCAGCTTGGCGGGACAGAGCTACGAGCAGTACTTC	CASSLAGQSYEQYF	TRBV5-1	once	TRBD1	TRBJ2-7
TGTGCCAGCAGCGCCCCTGGAGGGTACAATGAGCAGTTCTTC	CASSAPGGYNEQFF	TRBV9	NA	NA	TRBJ2-1
TGTGCCTGTCACGCCGGGACATTTTATGGCTACACCTTC	CACHAGTFYGYTF	TRBV30	NA	NA	TRBJ1-2
TGTGCCAGCAGCCAAGAGGGCAACCGGTATTGGCTAGCGGGAGAAGATGAGACCCAGTACTTC	CASSQEGNRYWLAGEDETQYF	TRBV14	NA	TRBD2	TRBJ2-5
TGTGCCAGCAGCCGGACTAGCGGCTCCACAGATACGCAGTATTTT	CASSRTSGSTDTQYF	TRBV7-2	NA	TRBD2	TRBJ2-3
TGTGCCAGCAGCCAAGAGGTAGACAGCTCCTACGAGCAGTACTTC	CASSQEVDSSYEQYF	TRBV14	NA	NA	TRBJ2-7
TGTGCCAGCTGCGGGGCTTTCACGGCTGGAAACACCATATATTTT	CASCGAFTAGNTIYF	TRBV6-5	NA	NA	TRBJ1-3
TGTGCCATCAGCACACAGGGTCTGAACACTGAAGCTTTCTTT	CAISTQGLNTEAFF	TRBV10-3	few	NA	TRBJ1-1
TGTGCCAGCAGTCAACAGGGAACCTATGGCTACACCTTC	CASSQQGTYGYTF	TRBV12-3/TRBV12-4	once	NA	TRBJ1-2
TGCGCCAGCAGCCAAGCGTATAGCAATCAGCCCCAGCATTTT	CASSQAYSNQPQHF	TRBV4-3	few	NA	TRBJ1-5
TGTGCCAGCAGGCGGTGGGACTTAGGGCAGCCCCAGCATTTT	CASRRWDLGQPQHF	TRBV2	few	NA	TRBJ1-5
TGTGCCAGCAGTTTAGTCAGTTCAACGAGCGGGACTCGACCCTACGAGCAGTACTTC	CASSLVSSTSGTRPYEQYF	TRBV28	NA	TRBD2	TRBJ2-7
TGCGCCAGCAGGGACAGCTCTGGAAACACCATATATTTT	CASRDSSGNTIYF	TRBV10-2	once	NA	TRBJ1-3
TGTGCCAGCAGCTTAGCCAGCTCCTACGAGCAGTACTTC	CASSLASSYEQYF	TRBV11-2	NA	NA	TRBJ2-7
TGTGCCAGCAGTTATACCCCTTGGACAGGGGGCTCCTACGAGCAGTACTTC	CASSYTPWTGGSYEQYF	TRBV6-2/TRBV6-3	NA	TRBD1	TRBJ2-7
TGTGCCAGCAGCCTCACGCCTAGCGGGAGGAGTAATGAGCAGTTCTTC	CASSLTPSGRSNEQFF	TRBV7-3	NA	TRBD2	TRBJ2-1
TGTGCCAGCAGTTACGGGCGGGGGGGCCTCAATGAGCAGTTCTTC	CASSYGRGGLNEQFF	TRBV6-6	NA	TRBD2	TRBJ2-1
TGTGCCAGCAGCCAAGAACGCGCGGTGGCGGGATACATGGTGGATTATAATTCACCCCTCCACTTT	CASSQERAVAGYMVDYNSPLHF	TRBV3-1/TRBV3-2	few	NA	TRBJ1-6
TGCGCCAGCAGCCACGGAGCGGGGGGGCCCGGGGAGCTGTTTTTT	CASSHGAGGPGELFF	TRBV4-3	few	TRBD2	TRBJ2-2
TGTGCCACCAGTGGGGGGGACAGGGCCCCAAACTCCTACGAGCAGTACTTC	CATSGGDRAPNSYEQYF	TRBV24-1	NA	TRBD1	TRBJ2-7
TGTGCCAGCAGTTACGTTCTGCGGGGAGGTACTGAAGCTTTCTTT	CASSYVLRGGTEAFF	TRBV6-5	once	NA	TRBJ1-1
TGTGCCAGTAGTCTCCGAGACAGGGCCTATGGCTACACCTTC	CASSLRDRAYGYTF	TRBV19	NA	TRBD1	TRBJ1-2
TGCAGCGTTGGACAGGGGAACACAGATACGCAGTATTTT	CSVGQGNTDTQYF	TRBV29-1	NA	TRBD1	TRBJ2-3
TGTGCCAGCAGTTACTCCGTGGGAGTGGGCTACACCTTC	CASSYSVGVGYTF	TRBV6-6	NA	NA	TRBJ1-2
TGTGCCCACAGGAATGGGCGGGGCCGGGGGTCCGGGGAGCTGTTTTTT	CAHRNGRGRGSGELFF	TRBV2	NA	NA	TRBJ2-2
TGTGCCATCAGTGGCGGACACTCAGCTAACTATGGCTACACCTTC	CAISGGHSANYGYTF	TRBV10-3	NA	NA	TRBJ1-2
TGTGCCAGCAGCCAAGGTCCCTTTAATCAGCCCCAGCATTTT	CASSQGPFNQPQHF	TRBV4-2	NA	NA	TRBJ1-5
TGTGCCAGCAGTCCAGGGGCCACCATATATTTT	CASSPGATIYF	TRBV14	NA	NA	TRBJ1-3
TGTGCCAGCAGCTCCCCCTCGGGACTAGCGGTACAAGAGACCCAGTACTTC	CASSSPSGLAVQETQYF	TRBV7-6	NA	TRBD2	TRBJ2-5
TGTGCCTGGGGCTTTAGCGGGGGGTACGGCCGCGAGACCCAGTACTTC	CAWGFSGGYGRETQYF	TRBV30	NA	TRBD2	TRBJ2-5
TGTGCCAGTAGTATGCAGGGGGCAGACACCGGGGAGCTGTTTTTT	CASSMQGADTGELFF	TRBV19	once	TRBD1	TRBJ2-2
TGTGCCAGCAGCTTAGAGGGGCAGGAAGCTTTCTTT	CASSLEGQEAFF	TRBV7-9	NA	NA	TRBJ1-1
TGTGCCAGCAGCTTAGCGCTACCAGGGGGCGGCTATGGCTACACCTTC	CASSLALPGGGYGYTF	TRBV7-2	NA	TRBD1	TRBJ1-2
TGTGCCAGTAGCGACCGGGACAGGGGGTTCGCCAAAAACATTCAGTACTTC	CASSDRDRGFAKNIQYF	TRBV19	NA	TRBD1	TRBJ2-4
TGTGCCAGCAAAACGGGGGTCCAAGAGACCCAGTACTTC	CASKTGVQETQYF	TRBV7-8	NA	NA	TRBJ2-5
TGCGCCAGCAGCCATCCCGGAGGCGGGGCAACTAATGAAAAACTGTTTTTT	CASSHPGGGATNEKLFF	TRBV4-1	NA	NA	TRBJ1-4
TGTGCCAGCAGCCCGCTAGCGGGGCCCTCGACTGAGCAGTTCTTC	CASSPLAGPSTEQFF	TRBV11-1	NA	TRBD2	TRBJ2-1